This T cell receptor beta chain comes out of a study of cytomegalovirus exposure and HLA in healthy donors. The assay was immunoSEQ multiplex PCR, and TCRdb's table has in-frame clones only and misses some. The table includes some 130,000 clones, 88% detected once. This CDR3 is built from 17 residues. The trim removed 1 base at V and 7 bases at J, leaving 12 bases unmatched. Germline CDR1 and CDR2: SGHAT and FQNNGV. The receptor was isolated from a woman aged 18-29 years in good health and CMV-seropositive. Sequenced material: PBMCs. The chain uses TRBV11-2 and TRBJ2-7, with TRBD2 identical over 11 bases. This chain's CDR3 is CASSLASLTSGAGEQYF. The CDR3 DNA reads TGTGCCAGCAGCTTAGCCTCCTTGACTAGCGGGGCGGGGGAGCAGTACTTC.